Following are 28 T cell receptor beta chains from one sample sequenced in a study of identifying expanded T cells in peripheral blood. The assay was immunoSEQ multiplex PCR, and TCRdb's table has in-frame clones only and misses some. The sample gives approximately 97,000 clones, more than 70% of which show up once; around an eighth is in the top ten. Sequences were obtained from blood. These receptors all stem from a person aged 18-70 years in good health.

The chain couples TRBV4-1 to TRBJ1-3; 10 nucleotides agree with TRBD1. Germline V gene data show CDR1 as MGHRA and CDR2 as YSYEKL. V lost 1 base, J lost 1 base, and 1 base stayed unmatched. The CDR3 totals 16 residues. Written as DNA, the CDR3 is TGCGCCAGCAGCCAAGGACAGGGGGCTTCTGGAAACACCATATATTTT. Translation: CASSQGQGASGNTIYF.

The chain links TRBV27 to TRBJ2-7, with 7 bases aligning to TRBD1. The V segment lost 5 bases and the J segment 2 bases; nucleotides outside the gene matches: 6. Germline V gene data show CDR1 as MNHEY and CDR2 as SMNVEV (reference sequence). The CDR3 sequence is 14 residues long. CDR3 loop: CASSPRDRTYEQYF. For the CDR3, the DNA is TGTGCCAGCAGTCCACGGGACAGAACCTACGAGCAGTACTTC.

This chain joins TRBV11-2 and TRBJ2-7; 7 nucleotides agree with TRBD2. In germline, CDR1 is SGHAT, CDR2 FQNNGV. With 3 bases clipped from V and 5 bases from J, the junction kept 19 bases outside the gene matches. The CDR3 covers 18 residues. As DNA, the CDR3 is TGTGCCAGCAGCTTCGCATATCTGGGCGGGAGACGCCCCCACGAGCAGTACTTC. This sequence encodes CASSFAYLGGRRPHEQYF. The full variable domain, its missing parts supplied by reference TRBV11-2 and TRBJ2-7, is EAGVAQSPRYKIIEKRQSVAFWCNPISGHATLYWYQQILGQGPKLLIQFQNNGVVDDSQLPKDRFSAERLKGVDSTLKIQPAKLEDSAVYLCASSFAYLGGRRPHEQYFGPGTRLTVT.

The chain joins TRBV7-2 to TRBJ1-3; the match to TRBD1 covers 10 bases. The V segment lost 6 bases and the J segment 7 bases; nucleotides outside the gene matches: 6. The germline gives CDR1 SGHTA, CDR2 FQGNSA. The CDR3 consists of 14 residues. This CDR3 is CASRQGTGANTIYF. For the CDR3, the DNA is TGTGCCAGCAGGCAAGGGACAGGGGCCAACACCATATATTTT.

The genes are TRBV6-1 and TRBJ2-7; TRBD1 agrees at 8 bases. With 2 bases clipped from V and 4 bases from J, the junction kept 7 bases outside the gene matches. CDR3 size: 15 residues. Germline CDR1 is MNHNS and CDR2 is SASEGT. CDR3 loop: CASSESWQGAYEQYF. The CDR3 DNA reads TGTGCCAGCAGTGAAAGTTGGCAGGGGGCTTACGAGCAGTACTTC.

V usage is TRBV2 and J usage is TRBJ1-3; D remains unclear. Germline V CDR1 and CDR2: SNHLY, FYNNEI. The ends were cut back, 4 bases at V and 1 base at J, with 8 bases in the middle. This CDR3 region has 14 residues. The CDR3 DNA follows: TGTGCCAGCAGTGTTGGGAGATCTGGAAACACCATATATTTT. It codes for CASSVGRSGNTIYF.

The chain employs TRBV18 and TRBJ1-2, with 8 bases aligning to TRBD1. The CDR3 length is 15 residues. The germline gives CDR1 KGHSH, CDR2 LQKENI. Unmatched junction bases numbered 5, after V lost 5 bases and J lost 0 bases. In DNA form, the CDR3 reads TGTGCCAGCTCAAATACGGGACAGGCTAACTATGGCTACACCTTC. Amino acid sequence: CASSNTGQANYGYTF. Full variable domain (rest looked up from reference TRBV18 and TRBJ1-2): NAGVMQNPRHLVRRRGQEARLRCSPMKGHSHVYWYRQLPEEGLKFMVYLQKENIIDESGMPKERFSAEFPKEGPSILRIQQVVRGDSAAYFCASSNTGQANYGYTFGSGTRLTVV.

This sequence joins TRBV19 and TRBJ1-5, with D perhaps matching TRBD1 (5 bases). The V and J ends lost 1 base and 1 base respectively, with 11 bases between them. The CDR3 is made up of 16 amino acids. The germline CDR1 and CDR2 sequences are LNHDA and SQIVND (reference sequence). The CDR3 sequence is CASSIGQGRSNQPQHF. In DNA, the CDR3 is TGTGCCAGTAGTATAGGGCAGGGCAGGAGCAATCAGCCCCAGCATTTT. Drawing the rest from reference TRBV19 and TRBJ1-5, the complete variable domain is DGGITQSPKYLFRKEGQNVTLSCEQNLNHDAMYWYRQDPGQGLRLIYYSQIVNDFQKGDIAEGYSVSREKKESFPLTVTSAQKNPTAFYLCASSIGQGRSNQPQHFGDGTRLSIL.

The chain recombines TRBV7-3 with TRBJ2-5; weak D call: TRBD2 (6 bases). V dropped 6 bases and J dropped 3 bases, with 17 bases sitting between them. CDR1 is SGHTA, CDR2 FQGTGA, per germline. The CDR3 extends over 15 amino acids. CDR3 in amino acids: CASSRTGTAKETQYF. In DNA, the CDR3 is TGTGCCAGCAGTCGTACCGGGACTGCGAAAGAGACCCAGTACTTC.

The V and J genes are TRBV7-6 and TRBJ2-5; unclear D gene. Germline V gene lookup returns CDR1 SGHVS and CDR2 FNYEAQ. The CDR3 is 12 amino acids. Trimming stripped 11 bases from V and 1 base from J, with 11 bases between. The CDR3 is CAGGSSQETQYF. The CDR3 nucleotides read TGTGCCGGCGGTAGCTCCCAAGAGACCCAGTACTTC.

The CDR3 bases are TGTGCCAGCCTGCGGACGCCTACAGATACGCAGTATTTT. It encodes CASLRTPTDTQYF. The rearrangement links TRBV7-9 to TRBJ2-3; D remains ambiguous. CDR3 length: 13 amino acids. The germline V gene encodes CDR1 SEHNR and CDR2 FQNEAQ (reference sequence). V gave up 8 bases and J gave up 3 bases, with 12 bases separating them.

CDR3 DNA sequence: TGTGCCAGCAGCGGATACCCTGAAACCTACGAGCAGTACTTC. This sequence encodes CASSGYPETYEQYF. The rearrangement links TRBV2 to TRBJ2-7; D is ambiguous. Trimming removed 6 bases from V and 2 bases from J, with 14 bases in between. The germline V gene encodes CDR1 SNHLY and CDR2 FYNNEI. This CDR3 has 14 amino acids.

CDR3 sequence: CASSLGASGGYEQYF. Here the CDR3 DNA reads TGCGCCAGCAGCTTGGGGGCTAGCGGGGGTTACGAGCAGTACTTC. The genes are TRBV5-1 and TRBJ2-7, with TRBD2 identical over 10 bases. CDR1 and CDR2 (germline): SGHRS, YFSETQ. Trimming removed 0 bases from V and 4 bases from J; junction bases left unmatched: 4. The CDR3 extends over 15 amino acids.

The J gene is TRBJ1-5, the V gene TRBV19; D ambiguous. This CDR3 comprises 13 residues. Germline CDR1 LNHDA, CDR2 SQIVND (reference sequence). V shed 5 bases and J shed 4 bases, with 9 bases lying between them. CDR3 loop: CASSLIDNQPQHF. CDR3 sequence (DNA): TGTGCCAGTAGTCTGATAGATAATCAGCCCCAGCATTTT.

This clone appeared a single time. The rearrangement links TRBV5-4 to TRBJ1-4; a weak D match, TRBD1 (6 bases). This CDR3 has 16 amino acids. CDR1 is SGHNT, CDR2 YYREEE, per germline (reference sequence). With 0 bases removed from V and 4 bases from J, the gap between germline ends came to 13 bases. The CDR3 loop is CASSLGGRGVNEKLFF. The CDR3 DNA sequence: TGTGCCAGCAGCTTGGGCGGCAGGGGAGTTAATGAAAAACTGTTTTTT.

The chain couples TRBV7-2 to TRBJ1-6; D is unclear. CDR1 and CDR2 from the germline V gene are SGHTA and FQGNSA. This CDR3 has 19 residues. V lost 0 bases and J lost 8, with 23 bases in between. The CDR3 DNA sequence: TGTGCCAGCAGCTTAGCGCTGAGGTGGCAGACCAAGCCTTATTCACCCCTCCACTTT. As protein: CASSLALRWQTKPYSPLHF.

CDR3 region: CASRLMTGANQPQHF. As DNA, the CDR3 is TGTGCCAGCAGACTTATGACAGGGGCCAATCAGCCCCAGCATTTT. This chain joins TRBV27 and TRBJ1-5; 8 bases are shared with TRBD1. The CDR3 spans 15 residues. CDR1 and CDR2 from the germline V gene are MNHEY and SMNVEV (reference sequence). V shed 6 bases, J shed 3 bases, and the junction held 7 bases outside the gene matches.

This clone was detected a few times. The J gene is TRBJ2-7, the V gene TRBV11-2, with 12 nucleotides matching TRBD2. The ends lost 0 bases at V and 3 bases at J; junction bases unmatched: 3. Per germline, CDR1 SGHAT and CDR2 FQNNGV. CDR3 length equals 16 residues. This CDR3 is CASSLDPLAGGYEQYF. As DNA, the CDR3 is TGTGCCAGCAGCTTAGACCCACTAGCGGGGGGCTACGAGCAGTACTTC.

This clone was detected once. CDR3 sequence: CASSSRTGNTIYF. DNA of the CDR3: TGTGCCAGCAGCTCGAGGACTGGAAACACCATATATTTT. The gene calls are TRBV5-4 and TRBJ1-3; D unresolved. Per the germline V gene, CDR1 is SGHNT and CDR2 is YYREEE (reference sequence). V gave up 3 bases and J gave up 2 bases, with 6 bases separating them. The CDR3 totals 13 residues. The entire variable domain, with the rest obtained from reference TRBV5-4 and TRBJ1-3, is as follows: ETGVTQSPTHLIKTRGQQVTLRCSSQSGHNTVSWYQQALGQGPQFIFQYYREEENGRGNFPPRFSGLQFPNYSSELNVNALELDDSALYLCASSSRTGNTIYFGEGSWLTVV.

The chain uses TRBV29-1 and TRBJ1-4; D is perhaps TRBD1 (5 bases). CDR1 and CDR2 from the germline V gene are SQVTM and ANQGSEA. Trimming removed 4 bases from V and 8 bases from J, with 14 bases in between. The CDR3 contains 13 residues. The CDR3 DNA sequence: TGCAGCGTTGGTATCACCGGGGGGGAAAAACTGTTTTTT. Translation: CSVGITGGEKLFF.

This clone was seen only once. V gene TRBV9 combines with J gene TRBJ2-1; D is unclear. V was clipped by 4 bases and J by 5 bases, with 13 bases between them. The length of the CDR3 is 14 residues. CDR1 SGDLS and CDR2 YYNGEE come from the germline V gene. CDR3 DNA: TGTGCCAGCAGCTTTACTACCTTACACAATGAGCAGTTCTTC. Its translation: CASSFTTLHNEQFF. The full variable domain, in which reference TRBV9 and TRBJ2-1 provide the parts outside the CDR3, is DSGVTQTPKHLITATGQRVTLRCSPRSGDLSVYWYQQSLDQGLQFLIQYYNGEERAKGNILERFSAQQFPDLHSELNLSSLELGDSALYFCASSFTTLHNEQFFGPGTRLTVL.

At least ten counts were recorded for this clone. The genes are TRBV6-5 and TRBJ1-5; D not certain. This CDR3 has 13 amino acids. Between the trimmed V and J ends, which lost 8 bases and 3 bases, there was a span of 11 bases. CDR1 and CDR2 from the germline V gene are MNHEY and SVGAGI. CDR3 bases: TGTGCCAGCGGGGATTTGAACAATCAGCCCCAGCATTTT. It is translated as CASGDLNNQPQHF.

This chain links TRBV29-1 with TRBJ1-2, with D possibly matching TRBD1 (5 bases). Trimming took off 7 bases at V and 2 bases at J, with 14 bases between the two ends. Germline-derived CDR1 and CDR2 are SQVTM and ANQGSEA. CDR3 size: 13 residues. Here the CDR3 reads CSAADSYNYGYTF. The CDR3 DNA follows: TGCAGCGCTGCCGACAGCTACAACTATGGCTACACCTTC.

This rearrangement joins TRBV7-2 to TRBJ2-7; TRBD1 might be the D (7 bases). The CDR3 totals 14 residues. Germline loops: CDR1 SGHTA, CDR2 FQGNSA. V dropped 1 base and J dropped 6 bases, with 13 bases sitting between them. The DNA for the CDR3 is TGTGCCAGCAGCTTAGTCTCGCAGGGGGGCGAGCAGTACTTC. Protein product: CASSLVSQGGEQYF. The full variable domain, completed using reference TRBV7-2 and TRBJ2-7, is GAGVSQSPSNKVTEKGKDVELRCDPISGHTALYWYRQSLGQGLEFLIYFQGNSAPDKSGLPSDRFSAERTGGSVSTLTIQRTQQEDSAVYLCASSLVSQGGEQYFGPGTRLTVT.

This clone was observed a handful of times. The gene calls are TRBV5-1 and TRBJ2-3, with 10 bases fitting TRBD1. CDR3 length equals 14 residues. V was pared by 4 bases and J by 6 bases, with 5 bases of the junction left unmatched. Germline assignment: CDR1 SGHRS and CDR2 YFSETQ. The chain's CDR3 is CASSHGQGGDTQYF. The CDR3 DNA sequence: TGCGCCAGCAGCCACGGACAGGGGGGCGATACGCAGTATTTT.

CDR3 DNA: TGTGCCAGCAGCCAAGGTATGGGGACAGGGGTCAACGAGCAGTACTTC. Translated: CASSQGMGTGVNEQYF. The chain combines TRBV4-2 with TRBJ2-7; 10 bases agree with TRBD1. The CDR3 has 16 residues. Germline CDR1 and CDR2: LGHNA and YNFKEQ. With 1 base clipped from V and 5 bases from J, the junction kept 8 bases outside the gene matches.

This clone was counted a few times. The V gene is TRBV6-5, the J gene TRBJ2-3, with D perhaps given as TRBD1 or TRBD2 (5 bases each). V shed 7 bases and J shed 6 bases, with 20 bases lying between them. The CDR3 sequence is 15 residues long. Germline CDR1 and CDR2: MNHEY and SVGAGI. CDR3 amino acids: CASTSRGDHRDTQYF. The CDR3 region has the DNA TGTGCCAGCACTAGCCGGGGCGACCATCGGGATACGCAGTATTTT.

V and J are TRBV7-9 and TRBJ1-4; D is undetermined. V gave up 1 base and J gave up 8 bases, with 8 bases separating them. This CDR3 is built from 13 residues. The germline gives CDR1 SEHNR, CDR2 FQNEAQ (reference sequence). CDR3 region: CASSLGRGEKLFF. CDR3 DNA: TGTGCCAGCAGCTTAGGGCGCGGGGAAAAACTGTTTTTT.